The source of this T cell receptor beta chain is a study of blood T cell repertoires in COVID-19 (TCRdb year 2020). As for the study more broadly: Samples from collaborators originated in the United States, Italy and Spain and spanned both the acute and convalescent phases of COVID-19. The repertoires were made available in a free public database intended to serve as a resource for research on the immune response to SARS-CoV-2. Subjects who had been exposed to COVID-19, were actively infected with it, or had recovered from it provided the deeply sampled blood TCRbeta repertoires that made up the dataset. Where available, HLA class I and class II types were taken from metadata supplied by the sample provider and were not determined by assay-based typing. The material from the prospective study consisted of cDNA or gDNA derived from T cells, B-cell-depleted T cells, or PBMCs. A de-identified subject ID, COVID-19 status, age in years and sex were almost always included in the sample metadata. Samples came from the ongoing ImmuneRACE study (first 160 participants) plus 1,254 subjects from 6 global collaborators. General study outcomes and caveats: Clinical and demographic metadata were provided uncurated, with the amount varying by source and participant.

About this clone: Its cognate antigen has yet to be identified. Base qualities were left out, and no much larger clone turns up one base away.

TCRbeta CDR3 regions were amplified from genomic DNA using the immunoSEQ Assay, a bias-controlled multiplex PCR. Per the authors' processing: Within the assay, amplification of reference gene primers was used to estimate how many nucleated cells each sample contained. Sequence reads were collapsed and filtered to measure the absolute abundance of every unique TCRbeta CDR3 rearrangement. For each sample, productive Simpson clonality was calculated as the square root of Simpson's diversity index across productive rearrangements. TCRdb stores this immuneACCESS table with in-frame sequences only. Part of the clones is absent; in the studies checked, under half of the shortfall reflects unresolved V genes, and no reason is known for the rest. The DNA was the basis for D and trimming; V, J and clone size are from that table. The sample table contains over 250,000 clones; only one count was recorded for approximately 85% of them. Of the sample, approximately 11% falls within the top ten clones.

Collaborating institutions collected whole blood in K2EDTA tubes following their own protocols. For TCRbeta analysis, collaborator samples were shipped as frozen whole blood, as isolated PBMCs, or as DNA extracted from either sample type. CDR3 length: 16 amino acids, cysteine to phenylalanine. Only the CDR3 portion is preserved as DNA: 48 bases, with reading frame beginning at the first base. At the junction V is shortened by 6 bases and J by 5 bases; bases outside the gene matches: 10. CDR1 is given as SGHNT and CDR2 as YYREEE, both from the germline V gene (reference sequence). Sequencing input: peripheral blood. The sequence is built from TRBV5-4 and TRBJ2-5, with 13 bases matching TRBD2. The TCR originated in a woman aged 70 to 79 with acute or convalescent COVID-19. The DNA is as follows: TGTGCCAGCACCCTGGCCGGGACTAGCGGGGATGAGACCCAGTACTTC. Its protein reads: CASTLAGTSGDETQYF.